The 26 T cell receptor beta chains below all came from one sample that was sequenced in a study of post-analysis software for immune sequencing data. Prepared libraries of TCR beta cDNA carried unique molecular identifiers. Each CDR3 protein is one row after TCRdb ran MiXCR on the PCR reads. The sample contains about 570,000 distinct CDR3 sequences, roughly 34% of which appear only once. These receptors lack a known antigen. Study findings and constraints: Higher frequency in patients than in controls was seen for roughly 5 TRBV segments, with TRBV5-6, TRBV5-1 and TRBV20-1 among them.

Sequencing used blood. These TCRs come from a girl under 18 with multiple sclerosis.

This clonotype was counted only a few times. The chain carries TRBV5-1 and TRBJ1-4, with a tentative D call TRBD1 (6 bases). Trimming removed 4 bases from V and 6 bases from J, with 16 bases in between. The CDR3 spans 15 residues. The germline CDR1 and CDR2 sequences are SGHRS and YFSETQ. The CDR3 reads CASSPSHRADEKLFF. CDR3 nucleotides: TGCGCCAGCAGCCCTTCCCACAGGGCGGATGAAAAACTGTTTTTT.

The sample holds a few counts of this clonotype. The chain combines TRBV27 with TRBJ1-6; D unclear. V was clipped by 7 bases and J by 3 bases, with 13 bases between them. In germline, CDR1 is MNHEY, CDR2 SMNVEV (reference sequence). The CDR3 runs to 15 residues. The CDR3 sequence is CASNKERSYNSPLHF. The DNA of the CDR3 is TGTGCCAGCAATAAGGAACGGAGCTATAATTCACCCCTCCACTTT.

About this clonotype: One end of the junction does not line up with germline, which may come from a read error. The gene calls are TRBV24-1 and TRBJ1-2, with 9 bases identical to TRBD1. This CDR3 spans 15 amino acids. Germline CDR1 is KGHDR and CDR2 is SFDVKD. The CDR3 is CATSDWTGDNYGYAF. The CDR3, as DNA: TGTGCCACCAGTGACTGGACAGGGGATAACTATGGCTACGCCTTC.

The chain has TRBV4-1 and TRBJ1-1, with no clear D. The CDR3 consists of 14 residues. Germline V gene sequence: CDR1 MGHRA, CDR2 YSYEKL. Trimming pared 5 bases from V and 1 base from J, leaving 11 bases between. In DNA form, the CDR3 reads TGCGCCAGCAGCTCAGCGTCGCGGAACACTGAAGCTTTCTTT. Encoded protein: CASSSASRNTEAFF.

V and J are TRBV18 and TRBJ2-5; tentatively, D is TRBD2 (5 bases). CDR1 is KGHSH, CDR2 LQKENI, per germline. V was trimmed by 2 bases and J by 1 base, leaving 23 bases between them. This CDR3 region has 19 residues. The CDR3 sequence: CASSPFGGAGKSIQETQYF. CDR3 coding DNA: TGTGCCAGCTCACCATTCGGAGGAGCAGGCAAATCCATCCAAGAGACCCAGTACTTC.

This clonotype turned up a few times. V and J are TRBV29-1 and TRBJ1-2; 8 nucleotides agree with TRBD1. There are 15 residues in the CDR3. The V gene end was trimmed by 1 base and the J gene end by 2 bases; junction bases not matched to a gene: 6. CDR1 is SQVTM and CDR2 is ANQGSEA in the germline V gene. CDR3 in DNA: TGCAGCGTTGAAGGGTCTGGGGACAGGAACTATGGCTACACCTTC. It specifies CSVEGSGDRNYGYTF.

This clonotype was counted once. The V gene is TRBV14, the J gene TRBJ1-3; D not certain. CDR3 size: 15 residues. Germline lookup yields CDR1 SGHDN and CDR2 FVKESK. V lost 1 base, J lost 2 bases, and 9 bases lay in between. The CDR3 DNA sequence: TGTGCCAGCAGCCAAGGACCCGGACCTGGAAACACCATATATTTT. Protein product: CASSQGPGPGNTIYF.

This clonotype was recorded many times. The V and J genes are TRBV7-6 and TRBJ2-5; D is undetermined. The germline V gene has CDR1 SGHVS and CDR2 FNYEAQ. CDR3 size: 12 residues. V lost 5 bases to trimming and J lost 5 bases, with 9 bases between them. The CDR3 here is CASSLLSETQYF. As DNA, the CDR3 is TGTGCCAGCAGCCTCCTATCGGAGACCCAGTACTTC.

This clonotype was counted a few times. V gene TRBV6-1 combines with J gene TRBJ2-4; 7 bases match TRBD1. The germline V gene encodes CDR1 MNHNS and CDR2 SASEGT. The length of the CDR3 is 16 residues. V gave up 0 bases and J gave up 9 bases; unmatched junction bases: 11. CDR3 DNA: TGTGCCAGCAGTGAAGCGGCGGCAGGGGGTTGGAGCATTCAGTACTTC. Translated, it gives CASSEAAAGGWSIQYF.

The rearrangement joins TRBV20-1 to TRBJ1-5, with 8 nucleotides matching TRBD1. This CDR3 has 15 amino acids. After removal of 3 bases from V and 1 base from J, the junction contained 5 bases not matched to a gene. Germline CDR1 is DFQATT and CDR2 is SNEGSKA (reference sequence). CDR3 in amino acids: CSARVAGGSNQPQHF. Here the CDR3 DNA reads TGCAGTGCTAGGGTGGCAGGGGGCAGCAATCAGCCCCAGCATTTT.

This chain connects TRBV12-3 or TRBV12-4 to TRBJ2-4, with 13 bases lining up with TRBD2. The length of the CDR3 is 14 residues. V shed 8 bases and J 9 bases; nucleotides not matched to a gene: 7. CDR3: CASRTSGGSSIQYF. The CDR3 DNA reads as TGTGCCAGCCGGACTAGCGGGGGATCCAGCATTCAGTACTTC.

This clonotype came up a few times. The chain combines TRBV7-9 with TRBJ1-5; the D gene is possibly TRBD1 (5 bases). This CDR3 has 15 residues. Germline lookup yields CDR1 SEHNR and CDR2 FQNEAQ (reference sequence). The germline V and J ends were trimmed by 3 bases and 0 bases, with 9 bases remaining between them. The CDR3 DNA reads TGTGCCAGCAGCTTGGGGGATTATAGCAATCAGCCCCAGCATTTT. It encodes CASSLGDYSNQPQHF.

The chain has TRBV18 and TRBJ2-7, with 7 bases aligning to TRBD2. Trimming at V came to 3 bases and at J to 0 bases, leaving 5 bases not matched to a gene. The CDR3 spans 15 residues. Germline-derived CDR1 and CDR2 are KGHSH and LQKENI. The CDR3 protein is CASSPQLAASYEQYF. CDR3 sequence (DNA): TGTGCCAGCTCACCTCAGCTAGCGGCCTCCTACGAGCAGTACTTC. Complete variable domain (other parts from reference TRBV18 and TRBJ2-7): NAGVMQNPRHLVRRRGQEARLRCSPMKGHSHVYWYRQLPEEGLKFMVYLQKENIIDESGMPKERFSAEFPKEGPSILRIQQVVRGDSAAYFCASSPQLAASYEQYFGPGTRLTVT.

This clonotype was counted only a few times. V gene TRBV29-1 combines with J gene TRBJ2-7; D may be TRBD2 (6 bases). Trimming shortened V by 7 bases and J by 2 bases, and 15 bases separated the two germline ends. The CDR3 sequence is 13 residues long. The germline V gene has CDR1 SQVTM and CDR2 ANQGSEA. In DNA, the CDR3 is TGCAGCGCGAGCCCGGGGGAACCCTACGAGCAGTACTTC. This gives the protein CSASPGEPYEQYF.

This clonotype was observed a few times. This CDR3 reads CASSFRPGIEETQYF. The CDR3 DNA follows: TGTGCCAGCAGCTTCAGACCAGGAATTGAAGAGACCCAGTACTTC. The J gene is TRBJ2-5, the V gene TRBV3-1; the D is unclear. The ends were cut back, 5 bases at V and 3 bases at J, with 16 bases in the middle. This CDR3 is 15 amino acids long. Germline CDR1 is LGHDT and CDR2 is YNNKEL (reference sequence).

This chain joins TRBV21-1 and TRBJ1-1; the table calls TRBD1, which could not be checked here. TRBV21-1 is classified as a pseudogene. CDR3 length equals 14 residues. In nucleotides, the CDR3 is TGTGCCAGCAGCAAAGGACAGGAGTACACTGAAGCTTTCTTT. This translates into CASSKGQEYTEAFF.

This clonotype was detected only a few times. The chain is built from TRBV11-2 and TRBJ1-1; the D gene is possibly TRBD1 (5 bases). This CDR3 region has 14 residues. The germline CDR1 and CDR2 sequences are SGHAT and FQNNGV. The V end lost 0 bases, the J end lost 11 bases, and 16 bases lay between the germline ends. CDR3: CASSLDRWGTRAFF. The DNA of the CDR3 is TGTGCCAGCAGCTTAGATCGGTGGGGGACTAGGGCTTTCTTT. The entire variable domain, with the rest obtained from reference TRBV11-2 and TRBJ1-1, is as follows: EAGVAQSPRYKIIEKRQSVAFWCNPISGHATLYWYQQILGQGPKLLIQFQNNGVVDDSQLPKDRFSAERLKGVDSTLKIQPAKLEDSAVYLCASSLDRWGTRAFFGQGTRLTVV.

The rearrangement uses TRBV29-1 and TRBJ2-5; 8 positions match TRBD2. V lost 5 bases, J lost 5 bases, and 7 bases stayed unmatched. This CDR3 contains 13 residues. CDR1 is SQVTM and CDR2 is ANQGSEA in the germline V gene. The CDR3 spells CSVNVASGETQYF. CDR3 coding DNA: TGCAGCGTTAATGTGGCTAGCGGGGAGACCCAGTACTTC.

V usage is TRBV15 and J usage is TRBJ2-1; D might be TRBD1 or TRBD2, each matching 6 bases. Germline V CDR1 and CDR2: LNHNV, YYDKDF (reference sequence). The CDR3 is 17 amino acids. V was pared by 3 bases and J by 0 bases, with 15 bases between. The CDR3 sequence is CATSRFGGGSSYNEQFF. CDR3 DNA sequence: TGTGCCACCAGCAGGTTTGGAGGGGGGAGCTCCTACAATGAGCAGTTCTTC.

In this sample, this clonotype turned up a few times. The gene calls are TRBV10-3 and TRBJ2-5; D remains unclear. Germline V gene lookup returns CDR1 ENHRY and CDR2 SYGVKD. The CDR3 totals 12 residues. V was pared by 4 bases and J by 0 bases, with 3 bases between. CDR3 in amino acids: CAISGNQETQYF. The CDR3 coding sequence is TGTGCCATCAGTGGCAACCAAGAGACCCAGTACTTC.

This clonotype is termed medium-sized. The CDR3 DNA reads as TGTGCCAGCAGTTACCCCTCGGGGACTGGGGCCAACGTCCTGACTTTC. This translates into CASSYPSGTGANVLTF. This chain joins TRBV6-5 and TRBJ2-6, with D possibly matching TRBD2 (5 bases). With 2 bases removed from V and 2 bases from J, the gap between germline ends came to 10 bases. Germline V lookup: CDR1 MNHEY, CDR2 SVGAGI. This CDR3 has 16 amino acids.

The J gene is TRBJ2-7, the V gene TRBV6-5; tentatively, D is TRBD2 (6 bases). Trimming removed 4 bases at V and 6 bases at J, with 25 bases between. The CDR3 has 17 residues. Germline CDR1 and CDR2: MNHEY and SVGAGI. The CDR3 region has the DNA TGTGCCAGCAGTTCCATCGCGGGGCCACGGGGGTGGAGCGAGCAGTACTTC. Its protein is CASSSIAGPRGWSEQYF.

Regarding this clonotype: The junction and the germline gene differ at one end; a read error may be behind it. V usage is TRBV9 and J usage is TRBJ2-3; the D gene is possibly TRBD1 (5 bases). The CDR3 covers 15 residues. From germline, CDR1 is SGDLS and CDR2 YYNGEE. CDR3 in DNA: TGTGCCGGCAGCGTAGGGGCCACCATGTGGGATACGCAGTATTTT. It specifies CAGSVGATMWDTQYF.

V is TRBV18 and J is TRBJ1-2, with a weak D call TRBD1 (5 bases). Per germline, CDR1 KGHSH and CDR2 LQKENI. The CDR3 is made up of 15 amino acids. The V and J ends lost 2 bases and 4 bases respectively, with 14 bases between them. The DNA for the CDR3 is TGTGCCAGCTCACCATATGGGGACGGTAGCTATGGCTACACCTTC. Its protein product is CASSPYGDGSYGYTF.

This clonotype is a singleton in its sample. The V gene is TRBV5-1, the J gene TRBJ2-7; D is perhaps TRBD1 or TRBD2 (5 bases each). Germline V gene lookup returns CDR1 SGHRS and CDR2 YFSETQ. There are 13 residues in the CDR3. The V end lost 4 bases, the J end lost 9 bases, and 17 bases lay between the germline ends. The CDR3 loop reads CASSPGPLGWQYF. The CDR3 bases are TGCGCCAGCAGCCCGGGACCGCTGGGGTGGCAGTACTTC.

This clonotype appeared a few times. V gene TRBV7-2 combines with J gene TRBJ1-5, with D possibly TRBD1 on 5 matching bases. From germline, CDR1 is SGHTA and CDR2 FQGNSA. V shed 2 bases and J shed 4 bases, with 9 bases lying between them. This CDR3 region has 14 residues. The CDR3 region has the DNA TGTGCCAGCAGCTTACAAGGGGCTAATCAGCCCCAGCATTTT. Translation: CASSLQGANQPQHF. Combining the CDR3 with reference TRBV7-2 and TRBJ1-5 gives the whole variable domain GAGVSQSPSNKVTEKGKDVELRCDPISGHTALYWYRQSLGQGLEFLIYFQGNSAPDKSGLPSDRFSAERTGGSVSTLTIQRTQQEDSAVYLCASSLQGANQPQHFGDGTRLSIL.